This T cell receptor beta chain is from a study of blood T cell repertoires in COVID-19. On the study more broadly: Sites in the United States, Italy and Spain provided acute and convalescent COVID-19 samples. In each case, the material was cDNA or gDNA derived from T cells, B-cell-depleted T cells, or PBMCs.

Per the study methods: By means of reference gene primer amplification, nucleated cell counts were estimated. The method was immunoSEQ multiplex PCR; TCRdb's version includes in-frame clones alone and lacks a portion of them. D and trimming come from the DNA, and the V and J calls and clone size come from that table. This table holds about 140,000 clones, approximately 91% found once. From germline, CDR1 is LGHDT and CDR2 YNNKEL (reference sequence). The CDR3 has 16 amino acids. With 0 bases clipped from V and 9 bases from J, the junction kept 6 bases outside the gene matches. This chain links TRBV3-1 (or the pseudogene TRBV3-2) with TRBJ1-4; 11 bases fit TRBD1. Sample: peripheral blood. This TCR was sampled from an older man with acute or convalescent COVID-19. The CDR3 reads CASSQDLGTGGQKLFF. For the CDR3, the DNA is TGTGCCAGCAGCCAAGATCTTGGGACAGGGGGGCAAAAACTGTTTTTT.